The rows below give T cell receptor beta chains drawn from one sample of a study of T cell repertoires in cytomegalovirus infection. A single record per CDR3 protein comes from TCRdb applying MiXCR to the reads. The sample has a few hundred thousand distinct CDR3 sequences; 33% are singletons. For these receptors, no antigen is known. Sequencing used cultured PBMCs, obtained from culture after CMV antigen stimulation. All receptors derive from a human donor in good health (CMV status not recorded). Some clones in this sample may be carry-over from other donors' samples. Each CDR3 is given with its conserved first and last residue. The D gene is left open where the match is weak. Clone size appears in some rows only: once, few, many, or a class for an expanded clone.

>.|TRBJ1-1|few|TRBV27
CASSSPIGAFF
TGTGCCAGCAGTTCCCCAATCGGTGCTTTCTTT
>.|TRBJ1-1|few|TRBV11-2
CASSPRGPGGAFF
TGTGCCAGCAGCCCCCGGGGCCCGGGAGGAGCTTTCTTT
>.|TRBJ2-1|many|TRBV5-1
CASSFTRWSRDEQFF
TGCGCCAGCAGCTTCACCAGGTGGTCGAGGGATGAGCAGTTCTTC
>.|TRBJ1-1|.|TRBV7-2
CASSLGAAMNTEALF
TGTGCCAGCAGCTTAGGGGCAGCCATGAACACTGAAGCTTTATTT
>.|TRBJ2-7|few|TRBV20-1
CSARAGTGTYEQYF
TGCAGTGCTAGAGCCGGGACTGGTACCTACGAGCAGTACTTC
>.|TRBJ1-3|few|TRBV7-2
CASSLSSAYSGNTIYF
TGTGCCAGCAGCTTATCTTCGGCCTACTCTGGAAACACCATATATTTT
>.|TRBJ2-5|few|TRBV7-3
CASSARPQETQYF
TGTGCCAGCAGCGCTCGGCCCCAAGAGACCCAGTACTTC
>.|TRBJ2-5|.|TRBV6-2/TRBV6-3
CASRQPQETQYF
TGTGCCAGCAGACAACCGCAAGAGACCCAGTACTTC
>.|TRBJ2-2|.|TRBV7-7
CASRPITGNTGELFF
TGTGCTAGCAGGCCGATTACAGGGAACACCGGGGAGCTGTTTTTT
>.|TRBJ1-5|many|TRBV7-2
CASSKGQGTQPQHF
TGTGCCAGCAGCAAGGGGCAGGGGACTCAGCCCCAGCATTTT
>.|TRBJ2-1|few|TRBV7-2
CASSYVWEDAYNEQFF
TGTGCCAGCAGCTACGTGTGGGAGGACGCCTACAATGAGCAGTTCTTC
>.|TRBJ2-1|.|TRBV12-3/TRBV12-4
CASQEYNEQFF
TGTGCCAGCCAGGAGTACAATGAGCAGTTCTTC
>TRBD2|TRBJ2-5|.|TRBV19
CASSIATPGLAGQETQYF
TGTGCCAGTAGTATAGCGACCCCGGGACTAGCGGGACAAGAGACCCAGTACTTC
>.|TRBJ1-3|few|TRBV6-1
CASSRREWGNTIYF
TGTGCCAGCAGTAGGAGGGAGTGGGGAAACACCATATATTTT
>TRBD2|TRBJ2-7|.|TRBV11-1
CASSSTSGGPYEQYF
TGTGCCAGCAGCTCGACTAGCGGGGGACCCTACGAGCAGTACTTC
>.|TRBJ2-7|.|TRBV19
CASSIAAGTPAYEQYF
TGTGCCAGTAGTATCGCGGCCGGGACACCCGCCTACGAGCAGTACTTC
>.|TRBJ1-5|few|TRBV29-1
CSVEGGQIYSNQPQHF
TGCAGCGTTGAAGGGGGGCAGATCTATAGCAATCAGCCCCAGCATTTT
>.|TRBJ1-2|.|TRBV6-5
CASSYLVGEGYTF
TGTGCCAGCAGTTACTTAGTGGGGGAAGGCTACACCTTC
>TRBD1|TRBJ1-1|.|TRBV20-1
CSAAGGTAGVAFF
TGCAGTGCTGCGGGGGGGACAGCTGGCGTGGCTTTCTTT
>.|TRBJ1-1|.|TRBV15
CATSRDRPANTEAFF
TGTGCCACCAGCAGAGATCGACCGGCGAACACTGAAGCTTTCTTT
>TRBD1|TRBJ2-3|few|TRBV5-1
CASSLDRVPDTQYF
TGCGCCAGCAGCTTAGACAGGGTGCCAGATACGCAGTATTTT
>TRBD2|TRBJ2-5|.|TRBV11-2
CASSPEARTSGWVQETQYF
TGTGCCAGCAGCCCAGAGGCCAGGACTAGCGGTTGGGTCCAAGAGACCCAGTACTTC
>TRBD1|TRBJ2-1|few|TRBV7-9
CASSFGQGIWGEQFF
TGTGCCAGCAGCTTTGGACAGGGTATATGGGGTGAGCAGTTCTTC
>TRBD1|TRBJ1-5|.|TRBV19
CASTLAPGGSLPQHF
TGTGCCAGTACCCTTGCTCCAGGGGGCTCTCTTCCCCAGCATTTT
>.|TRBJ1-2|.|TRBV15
CATSRPRTSPNYGYTF
TGTGCCACCAGCAGACCGCGGACTTCGCCTAACTATGGCTACACCTTC
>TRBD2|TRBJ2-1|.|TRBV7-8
CASSSKSGTRSYNEQFF
TGTGCCAGCAGCTCAAAATCCGGGACTAGAAGCTACAATGAGCAGTTCTTC
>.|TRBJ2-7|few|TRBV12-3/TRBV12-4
CASTLGAGISYEQYF
TGTGCCAGCACCCTGGGGGCGGGGATCTCCTACGAGCAGTACTTC
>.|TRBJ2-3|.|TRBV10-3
CAISSQDGDTQYF
TGTGCCATCAGCAGTCAGGACGGAGATACGCAGTATTTT
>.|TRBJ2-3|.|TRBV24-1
CATSDRRGTDTQYF
TGTGCCACCAGTGATCGGCGGGGCACAGATACGCAGTATTTT
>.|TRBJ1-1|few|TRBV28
CASSVINTEAFF
TGTGCCAGCAGTGTCATTAACACTGAAGCTTTCTTT
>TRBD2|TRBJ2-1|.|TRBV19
CASSIDGGSYNEQFF
TGTGCCAGTAGTATAGATGGCGGGAGCTACAATGAGCAGTTCTTC
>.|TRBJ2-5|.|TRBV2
CASSGQYQETQYF
TGTGCCAGCAGTGGCCAGTACCAAGAGACCCAGTACTTC
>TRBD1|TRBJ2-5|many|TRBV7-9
CASTTGELETQYF
TGTGCCAGCACCACAGGGGAGTTGGAGACCCAGTACTTC
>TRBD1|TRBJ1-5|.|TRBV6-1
CASSDSRIRDRYQPQHF
TGTGCCAGCAGTGATTCCCGGATCCGGGACAGATATCAGCCCCAGCATTTT
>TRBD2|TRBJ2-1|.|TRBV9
CASSIQGLTHEQFF
TGTGCCAGCAGCATTCAGGGACTAACCCATGAGCAGTTCTTC
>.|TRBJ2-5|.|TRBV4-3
CASSQEASQETQYF
TGCGCCAGCAGCCAAGAGGCCTCACAAGAGACCCAGTACTTC
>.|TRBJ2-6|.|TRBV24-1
CATSDGVTGANVLTF
TGTGCCACCAGTGATGGGGTAACAGGGGCCAACGTCCTGACTTTC
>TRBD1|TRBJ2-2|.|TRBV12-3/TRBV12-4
CASSPDRGENTGELFF
TGTGCCAGCAGCCCCGACAGGGGGGAGAACACCGGGGAGCTGTTTTTT
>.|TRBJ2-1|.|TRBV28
CASHKYRRVHFESEQFF
TGTGCCAGCCATAAGTATAGGCGGGTGCACTTCGAGAGTGAGCAGTTCTTC